These 17 T cell receptor beta chains originate from one sample sequenced in a study of control samples from healthy donors and cancer patients. Measured with immunoSEQ multiplex PCR; TCRdb has only the in-frame clones, and not every one. This table has approximately 94,000 clones, 84% appearing once. Material for sequencing was PBMCs. These receptors were taken from a man between 65 and 79 years old with lung cancer.

The chain recombines TRBV28 with TRBJ2-2; 7 bases map to TRBD1. The junction had 4 bases not matched to a gene; V was cut back by 6 bases and J by 6 bases. The CDR3 is made up of 13 amino acids. The germline V gene has CDR1 MDHEN and CDR2 SYDVKM. The CDR3 DNA reads as TGTGCCAGCAGCCTTGACAGGGCCGGGGAGCTGTTTTTT. As protein: CASSLDRAGELFF.

V is TRBV7-6 and J is TRBJ2-4, with D possibly matching TRBD1 (6 bases). Trimming removed 6 bases at V and 0 bases at J, with 18 bases between. The CDR3 has 17 amino acids. Germline V CDR1 and CDR2: SGHVS, FNYEAQ. DNA of the CDR3: TGTGCCAGCAGTCAAACAGGGAACAGCGGAGCCAAAAACATTCAGTACTTC. Amino acid sequence: CASSQTGNSGAKNIQYF.

V and J are TRBV18 and TRBJ2-7; D unresolved. The germline V and J ends were trimmed by 6 bases and 5 bases, with 14 bases remaining between them. The V gene's germline CDR1 is KGHSH and CDR2 LQKENI. This CDR3 is built from 13 residues. In DNA, the CDR3 is TGTGCCAGCTCCGACGTCCTGGGGAACGAGCAGTACTTC. Protein sequence: CASSDVLGNEQYF.

CDR3 residues: CASSFLGDSYNEQFF. The CDR3 coding sequence is TGTGCCAGCAGCTTCTTGGGGGATTCCTACAATGAGCAGTTCTTC. The genes are TRBV11-1 and TRBJ2-1, with D tentatively TRBD1 or TRBD2 (5 bases each). Germline V gene data show CDR1 as SGHAT and CDR2 as FQDESV (reference sequence). The germline V and J ends were trimmed by 3 bases and 1 base, with 10 bases remaining between them. This CDR3 has 15 amino acids.

The genes are TRBV28 and TRBJ2-7; weak D call: TRBD2 (6 bases). This CDR3 is 13 amino acids long. From germline, CDR1 is MDHEN and CDR2 SYDVKM. Deletions cut 5 bases from V and 3 bases from J, with 11 bases between. Here the CDR3 DNA reads TGTGCCAGCAGTCGGGGGAAGGGCTACGAGCAGTACTTC. The encoded protein is CASSRGKGYEQYF.

This chain links TRBV25-1 with TRBJ2-7; D is uncertain. In germline, CDR1 is MGHDK, CDR2 SYGVNS. Between the trimmed V and J ends, which lost 6 bases and 0 bases, there was a span of 9 bases. This CDR3 is 13 amino acids long. The CDR3, as DNA: TGTGCCAGCAGCCCCCAGAGCTCCTACGAGCAGTACTTC. Translating gives CASSPQSSYEQYF.

On this clone itself: A junction boundary mismatches the germline segment, possibly from a read error. The chain's CDR3 is CASSLTDQGPHEQYF. Here the CDR3 DNA reads TGTGCTAGCAGCCTGACGGATCAGGGTCCCCACGAGCAGTACTTC. This chain connects TRBV7-7 to TRBJ2-7, with D possibly TRBD1 on 5 matching bases. The germline V gene encodes CDR1 SSHAT and CDR2 FNYEAQ (reference sequence). The CDR3 is made up of 15 amino acids.

The V gene is TRBV6-7, the J gene TRBJ1-6; D is perhaps TRBD1 (6 bases). TRBV6-7 is placed among ORFs of uncertain function. This CDR3 spans 14 amino acids. Trimming pared 8 bases from V and 6 bases from J, leaving 14 bases between. The CDR3 protein is CASEGGTANSPLHF. Here the CDR3 DNA reads TGTGCCAGCGAGGGGGGGACGGCTAATTCACCCCTCCACTTT.

This clone is a singleton in its sample. The chain uses TRBV18 and TRBJ1-5; possible D gene TRBD1, 5 bases. Trimming took 2 bases from V and 0 from J, leaving 8 bases between them. The germline gives CDR1 KGHSH, CDR2 LQKENI. The CDR3 is 15 amino acids. The CDR3 here is CASSPDSTSNQPQHF. DNA of the CDR3: TGTGCCAGCTCACCAGACAGCACTAGCAATCAGCCCCAGCATTTT.

This chain uses TRBV11-2 with TRBJ2-1, with 7 bases that match TRBD1. The CDR3 runs 15 residues. V dropped 4 bases and J dropped 0; count of bases not matched to a gene: 3. Per germline, CDR1 SGHAT and CDR2 FQNNGV. CDR3 in amino acids: CASSYGTASYNEQFF. The CDR3 nucleotides are TGTGCCAGCAGCTACGGGACAGCCTCCTACAATGAGCAGTTCTTC.

The chain carries TRBV28 and TRBJ2-7, with a possible D match to TRBD2 (7 bases). The CDR3 contains 14 residues. V lost 2 bases and J 3 bases, leaving 11 bases between the germline ends. Germline V gene sequence: CDR1 MDHEN, CDR2 SYDVKM. For the CDR3, the DNA is TGTGCCAGCAGTTTAGCGGGGGCTCTCTACGAGCAGTACTTC. Translating gives CASSLAGALYEQYF.

CDR3 region: CSASGTGEGAQYF. CDR3 DNA sequence: TGCAGTGCTAGTGGGACAGGGGAGGGTGCCCAGTACTTC. The rearrangement links TRBV20-1 to TRBJ2-5; 10 bases line up with TRBD1. J lost 9 bases, V lost 3 bases, and 7 bases had no gene match. The CDR3 is 13 amino acids. Germline CDR1 and CDR2: DFQATT and SNEGSKA (reference sequence).

This clone was seen a few times. The chain uses TRBV28 and TRBJ2-1; 10 bases match TRBD2. The V gene end was trimmed by 8 bases and the J gene end by 7 bases; junction bases not matched to a gene: 14. The germline CDR1 and CDR2 sequences are MDHEN and SYDVKM. This CDR3 has 16 amino acids. CDR3 in DNA: TGTGCCAGCTCCAACAGGGGCAAACTAGCGGGAAATGAGCAGTTCTTC. It yields the protein CASSNRGKLAGNEQFF.

This chain links TRBV7-2 with TRBJ1-3, with D tentatively TRBD1 (5 bases). CDR1 is SGHTA, CDR2 FQGNSA, per germline. Trimming left V 2 bases short and J 3 bases short, with 17 bases between. The CDR3 runs 17 residues. CDR3 nucleotides: TGTGCCAGCAGCTTATTGCACAGGACCGCCGGTGGAAACACCATATATTTT. The encoded protein is CASSLLHRTAGGNTIYF.

This CDR3 reads CASRPEGGKTVQYF. For the CDR3, the DNA is TGTGCCAGCCGTCCTGAGGGGGGGAAAACGGTGCAGTACTTC. The V and J genes are TRBV6-9 and TRBJ2-7; D possibly corresponds to TRBD2 (7 bases). Trimming took 8 bases from V and 9 from J, leaving 23 bases between them. The CDR3 is made up of 14 amino acids. Germline CDR1 MNHGY, CDR2 SVAAGI.

The chain links TRBV2 to TRBJ1-5; D not certain. Between the trimmed V and J ends, which lost 2 bases and 2 bases, there was a span of 10 bases. CDR1 and CDR2 (germline): SNHLY, FYNNEI. This CDR3 has 15 amino acids. The CDR3 reads CASSETRNRNQPQHF. Here the CDR3 DNA reads TGTGCCAGCAGTGAAACTCGGAATCGCAATCAGCCCCAGCATTTT.

The chain has TRBV20-1 and TRBJ2-7, with D perhaps matching TRBD2 (7 bases). The germline V and J ends were trimmed by 3 bases and 5 bases, with 23 bases remaining between them. The CDR3 is made up of 16 amino acids. Per germline, CDR1 DFQATT and CDR2 SNEGSKA (reference sequence). CDR3 in amino acids: CSASQGTSGVRNEQYF. The CDR3 region has the DNA TGCAGTGCTAGTCAGGGGACAAGCGGGGTACGGAACGAGCAGTACTTC.